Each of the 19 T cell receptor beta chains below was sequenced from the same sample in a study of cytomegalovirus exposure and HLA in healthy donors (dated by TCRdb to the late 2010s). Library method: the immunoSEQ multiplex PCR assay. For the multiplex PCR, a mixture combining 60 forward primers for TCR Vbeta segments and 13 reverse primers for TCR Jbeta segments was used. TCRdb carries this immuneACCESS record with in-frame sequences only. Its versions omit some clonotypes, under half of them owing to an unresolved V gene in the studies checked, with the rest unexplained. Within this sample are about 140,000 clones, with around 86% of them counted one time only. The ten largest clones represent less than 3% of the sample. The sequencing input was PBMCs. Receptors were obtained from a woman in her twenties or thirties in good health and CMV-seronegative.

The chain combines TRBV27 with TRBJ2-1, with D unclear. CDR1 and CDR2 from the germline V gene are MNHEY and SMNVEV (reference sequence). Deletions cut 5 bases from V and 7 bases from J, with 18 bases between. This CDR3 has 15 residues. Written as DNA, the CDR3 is TGTGCCAGCAGTCCTCGGGTGACGCGGCGGAATGAGCAGTTCTTC. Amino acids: CASSPRVTRRNEQFF.

The CDR3 region is CASSLGQQETQYF. CDR3 DNA sequence: TGCGCCAGCAGCTTAGGACAGCAAGAGACCCAGTACTTC. The chain combines TRBV5-1 with TRBJ2-5; a weak D match, TRBD1 (6 bases). This CDR3 comprises 13 residues. V was cut by 2 bases and J by 2 bases, with 7 bases left in between. Germline CDR1 is SGHRS and CDR2 is YFSETQ.

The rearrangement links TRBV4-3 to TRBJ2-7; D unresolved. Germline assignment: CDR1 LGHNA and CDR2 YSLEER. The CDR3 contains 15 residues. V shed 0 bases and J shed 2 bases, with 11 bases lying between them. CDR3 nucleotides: TGCGCCAGCAGCCAAGATCTAATGCTTGCCTACGAGCAGTACTTC. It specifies CASSQDLMLAYEQYF.

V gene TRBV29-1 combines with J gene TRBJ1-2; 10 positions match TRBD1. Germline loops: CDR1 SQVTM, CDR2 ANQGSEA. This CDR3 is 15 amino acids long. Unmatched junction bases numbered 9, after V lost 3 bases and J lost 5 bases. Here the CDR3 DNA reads TGCAGCGTTGAGCTCCGACAGGGGGCGAGATATGGCTACACCTTC. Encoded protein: CSVELRQGARYGYTF.

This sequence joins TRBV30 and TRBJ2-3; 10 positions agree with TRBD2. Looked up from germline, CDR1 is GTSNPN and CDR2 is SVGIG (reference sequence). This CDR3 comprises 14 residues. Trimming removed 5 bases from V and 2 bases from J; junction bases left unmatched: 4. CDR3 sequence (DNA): TGTGCCTGGGGAGCGGGAGGGTTCACAGATACGCAGTATTTT. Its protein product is CAWGAGGFTDTQYF.

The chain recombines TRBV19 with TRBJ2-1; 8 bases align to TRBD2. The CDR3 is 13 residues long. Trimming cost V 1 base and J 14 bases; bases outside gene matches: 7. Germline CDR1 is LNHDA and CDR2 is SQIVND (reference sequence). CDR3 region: CASSIAGGYVEFF. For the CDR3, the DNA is TGTGCCAGTAGTATAGCGGGGGGGTACGTGGAGTTCTTC.

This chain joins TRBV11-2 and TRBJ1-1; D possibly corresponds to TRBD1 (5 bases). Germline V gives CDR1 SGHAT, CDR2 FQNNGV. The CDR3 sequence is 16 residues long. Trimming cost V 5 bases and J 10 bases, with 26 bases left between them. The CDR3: CASSPSYVSGGDVAFF. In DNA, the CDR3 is TGTGCCAGCAGCCCCTCCTATGTGTCCGGGGGAGATGTAGCTTTCTTT.

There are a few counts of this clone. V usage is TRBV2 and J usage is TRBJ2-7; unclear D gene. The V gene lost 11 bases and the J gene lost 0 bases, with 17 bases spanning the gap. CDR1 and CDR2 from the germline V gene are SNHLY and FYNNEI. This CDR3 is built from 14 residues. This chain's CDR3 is CAVLLAANSYEQYF. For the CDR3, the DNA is TGTGCCGTACTCCTGGCGGCAAACTCCTACGAGCAGTACTTC. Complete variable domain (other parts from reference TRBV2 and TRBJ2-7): EPEVTQTPSHQVTQMGQEVILRCVPISNHLYFYWYRQILGQKVEFLVSFYNNEISEKSEIFDDQFSVERPDGSNFTLKIRSTKLEDSAMYFCAVLLAANSYEQYFGPGTRLTVT.

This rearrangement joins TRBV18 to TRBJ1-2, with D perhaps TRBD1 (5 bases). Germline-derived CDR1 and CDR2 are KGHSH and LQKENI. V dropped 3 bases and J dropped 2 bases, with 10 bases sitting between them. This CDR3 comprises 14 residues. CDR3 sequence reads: CASSPAGINYGYTF. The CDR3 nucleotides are TGTGCCAGCTCACCGGCAGGGATAAACTATGGCTACACCTTC.

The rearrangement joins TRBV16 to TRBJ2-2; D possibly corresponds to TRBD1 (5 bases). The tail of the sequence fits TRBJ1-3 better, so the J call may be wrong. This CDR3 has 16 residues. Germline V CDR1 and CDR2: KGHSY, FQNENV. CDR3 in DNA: TGTGCCAGCAGCCGCCGATCGACAGCCTCTGGAAACACCATATATTTT. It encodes CASSRRSTASGNTIYF.

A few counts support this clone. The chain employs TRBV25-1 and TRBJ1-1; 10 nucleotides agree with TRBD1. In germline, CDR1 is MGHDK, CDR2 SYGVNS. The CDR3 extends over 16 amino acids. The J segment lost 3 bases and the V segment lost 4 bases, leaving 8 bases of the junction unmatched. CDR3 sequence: CASSARGQGDDTEAFF. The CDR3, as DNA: TGTGCCAGCAGTGCGCGAGGACAGGGGGATGACACTGAAGCTTTCTTT.

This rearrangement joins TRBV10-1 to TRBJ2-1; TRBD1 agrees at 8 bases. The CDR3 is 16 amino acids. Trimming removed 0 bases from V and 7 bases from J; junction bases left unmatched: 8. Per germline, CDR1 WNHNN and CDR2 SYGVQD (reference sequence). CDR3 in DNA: TGCGCCAGCAGTGAGTCGTACAGGGGGAAATTGAATGAGCAGTTCTTC. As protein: CASSESYRGKLNEQFF.

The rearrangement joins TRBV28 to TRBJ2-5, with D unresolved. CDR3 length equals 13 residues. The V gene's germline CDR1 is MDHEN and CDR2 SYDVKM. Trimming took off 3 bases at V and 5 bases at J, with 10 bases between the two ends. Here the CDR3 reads CASSLSQVETQYF. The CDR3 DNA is TGTGCCAGCAGTTTGAGCCAGGTGGAGACCCAGTACTTC.

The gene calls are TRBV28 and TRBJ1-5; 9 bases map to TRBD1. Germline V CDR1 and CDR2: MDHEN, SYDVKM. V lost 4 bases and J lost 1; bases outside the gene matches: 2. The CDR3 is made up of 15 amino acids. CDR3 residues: CASSSTGGSNQPQHF. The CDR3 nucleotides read TGTGCCAGCAGTTCTACAGGGGGCAGCAATCAGCCCCAGCATTTT.

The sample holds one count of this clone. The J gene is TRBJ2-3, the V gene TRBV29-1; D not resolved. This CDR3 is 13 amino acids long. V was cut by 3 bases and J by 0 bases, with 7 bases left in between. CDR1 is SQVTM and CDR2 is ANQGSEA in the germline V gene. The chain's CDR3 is CSVDQQSTDTQYF. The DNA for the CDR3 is TGCAGCGTTGATCAACAAAGCACAGATACGCAGTATTTT.

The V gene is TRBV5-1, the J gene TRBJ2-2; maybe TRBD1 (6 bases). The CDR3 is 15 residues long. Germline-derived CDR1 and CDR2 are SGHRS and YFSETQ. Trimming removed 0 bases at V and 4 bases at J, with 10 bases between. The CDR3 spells CASSLGGQTTGELFF. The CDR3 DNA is TGCGCCAGCAGCTTGGGTGGACAGACCACCGGGGAGCTGTTTTTT. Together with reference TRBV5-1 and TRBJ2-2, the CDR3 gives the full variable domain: KAGVTQTPRYLIKTRGQQVTLSCSPISGHRSVSWYQQTPGQGLQFLFEYFSETQRNKGNFPGRFSGRQFSNSRSEMNVSTLELGDSALYLCASSLGGQTTGELFFGEGSRLTVL.

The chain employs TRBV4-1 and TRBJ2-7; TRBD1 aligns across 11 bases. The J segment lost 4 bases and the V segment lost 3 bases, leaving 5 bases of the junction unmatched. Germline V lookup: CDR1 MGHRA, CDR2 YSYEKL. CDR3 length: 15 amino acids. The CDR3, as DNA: TGCGCCAGCAGCCAGCGGACAGGGGGCGGGTACGAGCAGTACTTC. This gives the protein CASSQRTGGGYEQYF.

The CDR3 reads CATLWPGGTYNEQFF. The CDR3 bases are TGTGCCACTCTCTGGCCAGGGGGGACATACAATGAGCAGTTCTTC. The genes are TRBV6-1 and TRBJ2-1, with D perhaps TRBD1 (7 bases). Trimming took off 10 bases at V and 4 bases at J, with 20 bases between the two ends. The germline V gene encodes CDR1 MNHNS and CDR2 SASEGT. The CDR3 extends over 15 amino acids.

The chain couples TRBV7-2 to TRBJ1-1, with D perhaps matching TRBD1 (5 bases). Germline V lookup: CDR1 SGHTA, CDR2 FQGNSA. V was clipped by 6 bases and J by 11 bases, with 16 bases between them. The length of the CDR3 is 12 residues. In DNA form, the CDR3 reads TGTGCCAGCAGTCCACCAGGCAGGGTTGCTTTCTTT. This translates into CASSPPGRVAFF.